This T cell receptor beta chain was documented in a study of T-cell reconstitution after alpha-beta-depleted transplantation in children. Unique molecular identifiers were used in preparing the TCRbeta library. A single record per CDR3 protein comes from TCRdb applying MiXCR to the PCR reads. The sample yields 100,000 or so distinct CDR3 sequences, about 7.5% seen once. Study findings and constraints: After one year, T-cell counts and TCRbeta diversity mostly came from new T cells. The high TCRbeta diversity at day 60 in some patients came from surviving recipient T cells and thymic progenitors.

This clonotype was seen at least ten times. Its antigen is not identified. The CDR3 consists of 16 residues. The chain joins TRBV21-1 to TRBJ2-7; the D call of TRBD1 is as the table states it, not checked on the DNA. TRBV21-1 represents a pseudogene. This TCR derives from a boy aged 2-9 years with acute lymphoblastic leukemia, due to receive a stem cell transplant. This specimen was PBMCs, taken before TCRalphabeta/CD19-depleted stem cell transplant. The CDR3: CASSKAPGEGYYEQYF. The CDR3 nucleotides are TGTGCCAGCAGCAAAGCCCCGGGGGAGGGCTACTACGAGCAGTACTTC.